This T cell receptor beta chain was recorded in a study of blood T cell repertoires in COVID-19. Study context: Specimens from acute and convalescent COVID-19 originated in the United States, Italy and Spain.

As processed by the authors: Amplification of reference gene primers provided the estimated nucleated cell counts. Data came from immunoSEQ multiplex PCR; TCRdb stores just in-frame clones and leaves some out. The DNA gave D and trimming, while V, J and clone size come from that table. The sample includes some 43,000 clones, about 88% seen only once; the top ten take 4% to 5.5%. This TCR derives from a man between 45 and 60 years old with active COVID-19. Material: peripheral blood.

CDR3 DNA: TGCAGTGCTAGACATGCGGGCGAGCAGTACTTC. This codes for CSARHAGEQYF. This chain links TRBV20-1 with TRBJ2-7, with D possibly matching TRBD2 (5 bases). The V end was cut by 2 bases, the J end by 6 bases, with 8 bases between. The germline CDR1 and CDR2 sequences are DFQATT and SNEGSKA (reference sequence). The length of the CDR3 is 11 residues.